What follows are 20 T cell receptor beta chains derived from one specimen sequenced in a study of T cell repertoires in cytomegalovirus infection. TCRdb re-analysed the reads in MiXCR, keeping a single row per CDR3 protein. This sample carries 400,000 or so distinct CDR3 sequences, 15% to 20% of them seen once, and the ten largest clones take around 9.3%. Source material: PBMCs. These receptors were collected from a human donor in good health (CMV status not recorded). Some clones in this sample may be carry-over from other donors' samples.

This clonotype was picked up many times. The chain carries TRBV6-5 and TRBJ2-3; D unclear. Looked up from germline, CDR1 is MNHEY and CDR2 is SVGAGI. Trimming pared 7 bases from V and 0 bases from J, leaving 14 bases between. The CDR3 has 15 amino acids. The CDR3 DNA reads as TGTGCCAGCAACATGGACCGCTTAAGCACAGATACGCAGTATTTT. Translation gives CASNMDRLSTDTQYF.

This clonotype was detected a few times. J is TRBJ1-1 and V is TRBV7-9; no firm D call. CDR1 is SEHNR, CDR2 FQNEAQ, per germline (reference sequence). This CDR3 contains 12 residues. V shed 0 bases and J shed 10 bases, with 9 bases lying between them. In DNA form, the CDR3 reads TGTGCCAGCAGCTTAGCGGCGGCGACAGCTTTCTTT. Translated: CASSLAAATAFF.

This clonotype was detected ten times or more. The chain has TRBV7-9 and TRBJ1-2; perhaps TRBD1 as D (5 bases). Germline V CDR1 and CDR2: SEHNR, FQNEAQ (reference sequence). V shed 1 base and J shed 4 bases, with 16 bases lying between them. CDR3 length: 16 amino acids. CDR3 in amino acids: CASSLVGQGLSYGYTF. The CDR3 DNA reads TGTGCCAGCAGCTTAGTCGGGCAGGGACTTTCCTATGGCTACACCTTC.

The table lists this clonotype with many counts. This chain connects TRBV19 to TRBJ1-3; 8 bases align to TRBD1. The germline CDR1 and CDR2 sequences are LNHDA and SQIVND (reference sequence). The CDR3 has 15 residues. The V segment lost 4 bases and the J segment 0 bases; nucleotides outside the gene matches: 2. CDR3 bases: TGTGCCAGTAGTACGGGACAGGCCTCTGGAAACACCATATATTTT. Its protein product is CASSTGQASGNTIYF. Using reference TRBV19 and TRBJ1-3 for the parts outside the CDR3, the full variable domain is DGGITQSPKYLFRKEGQNVTLSCEQNLNHDAMYWYRQDPGQGLRLIYYSQIVNDFQKGDIAEGYSVSREKKESFPLTVTSAQKNPTAFYLCASSTGQASGNTIYFGEGSWLTVV.

This clonotype turned up a few times. This sequence joins TRBV5-6 and TRBJ2-7; 10 bases line up with TRBD2. Germline V CDR1 and CDR2: SGHDT, YYEEEE. There are 16 residues in the CDR3. V shed 1 base and J 3 bases; nucleotides not matched to a gene: 7. The CDR3 is CASSLTSGMVYYEQYF. CDR3 coding DNA: TGTGCCAGCAGCTTGACTAGCGGGATGGTCTACTACGAGCAGTACTTC.

This chain uses TRBV20-1 with TRBJ1-1, with D uncertain. The CDR3 is 15 residues long. The germline V gene has CDR1 DFQATT and CDR2 SNEGSKA (reference sequence). Deletions cut 3 bases from V and 5 bases from J, with 19 bases between. CDR3 loop: CSASLVGLGRTEAFF. As DNA, the CDR3 is TGCAGTGCTAGTCTTGTAGGGCTAGGGCGAACTGAAGCTTTCTTT.

In this sample, this clonotype turned up a few times. This chain links TRBV18 with TRBJ2-7; D may be TRBD1 (6 bases). The CDR3 is made up of 16 amino acids. V was trimmed by 2 bases and J by 1 base, leaving 15 bases between them. CDR1 and CDR2 from the germline V gene are KGHSH and LQKENI. Here the CDR3 DNA reads TGTGCCAGCTCACCAATGGGGGCTCACACTTCCTACGAGCAGTACTTC. Its translation: CASSPMGAHTSYEQYF.

This clonotype was counted only a few times. The chain joins TRBV7-2 to TRBJ1-1, with 7 positions matching TRBD1. The CDR3 is made up of 17 amino acids. Per germline, CDR1 SGHTA and CDR2 FQGNSA. The ends lost 1 base at V and 4 bases at J; junction bases unmatched: 12. Here the CDR3 DNA reads TGTGCCAGCAGCTTAGAAGGCAGGGGGTACTATACCACTGAAGCTTTCTTT. Its protein is CASSLEGRGYYTTEAFF.

This clonotype was recorded at least ten times. The rearrangement joins TRBV7-2 to TRBJ2-1, with D possibly being TRBD2 (5 bases). The CDR3 totals 14 residues. Germline CDR1 and CDR2: SGHTA and FQGNSA. V shed 5 bases and J shed 4 bases, with 12 bases lying between them. CDR3 nucleotide sequence: TGTGCCAGCAGCCCCCGCCCGGGATACAATGAGCAGTTCTTC. It specifies CASSPRPGYNEQFF. Full variable domain (missing parts from reference TRBV7-2 and TRBJ2-1): GAGVSQSPSNKVTEKGKDVELRCDPISGHTALYWYRQSLGQGLEFLIYFQGNSAPDKSGLPSDRFSAERTGGSVSTLTIQRTQQEDSAVYLCASSPRPGYNEQFFGPGTRLTVL.

This clonotype was picked up a small number of times. The chain carries TRBV5-4 and TRBJ2-2; D is possibly TRBD1 (6 bases). V was shortened by 4 bases and J by 7 bases, with 17 bases between the two germline ends. Germline-derived CDR1 and CDR2 are SGHNT and YYREEE (reference sequence). This CDR3 contains 15 residues. The CDR3 loop is CASSPTDSDSGELFF. The CDR3 bases are TGTGCCAGCAGCCCGACGGACAGTGACAGCGGGGAGCTGTTTTTT.

This chain connects TRBV7-9 to TRBJ2-1, with TRBD2 matching over 12 bases. V lost 5 bases and J lost 8; bases outside the gene matches: 10. There are 16 residues in the CDR3. The germline V gene encodes CDR1 SEHNR and CDR2 FQNEAQ (reference sequence). The CDR3 bases are TGTGCCAGCAGCCCAAGTCGGACTAGCGGGATCGATGAGCAGTTCTTC. Encoded protein: CASSPSRTSGIDEQFF.

This clonotype was seen a few times. The rearrangement joins TRBV2 to TRBJ1-2; D remains ambiguous. The CDR3 is made up of 12 amino acids. Deletions cut 7 bases from V and 6 bases from J, with 12 bases between. Germline V gives CDR1 SNHLY, CDR2 FYNNEI. The DNA for the CDR3 is TGTGCCAGCATGGGGTTCGGACATGGCTACACCTTC. Amino acids: CASMGFGHGYTF.

This clonotype was seen a few times. This chain links TRBV12-3 or TRBV12-4 with TRBJ2-1; 8 bases align to TRBD2. The trim removed 2 bases at V and 4 bases at J, leaving 4 bases unmatched. The CDR3 sequence is 15 residues long. CDR3 nucleotides: TGTGCCAGCAGTTTACGCGGGGGGCCGTACAATGAGCAGTTCTTC. Encoded protein: CASSLRGGPYNEQFF.

A few counts support this clonotype. This sequence joins TRBV30 and TRBJ1-3, with D uncertain. CDR1 GTSNPN and CDR2 SVGIG come from the germline V gene (reference sequence). The CDR3 extends over 13 amino acids. Trimming shortened V by 2 bases and J by 3 bases, and 8 bases separated the two germline ends. Here the CDR3 DNA reads TGTGCCTGGAGTACCGGGTATGGAAACACCATATATTTT. Residues: CAWSTGYGNTIYF.

The count of this clonotype is one. The chain joins TRBV7-9 to TRBJ2-5; no reliable D call. Trimming pared 6 bases from V and 3 bases from J, leaving 17 bases between. CDR1 and CDR2 from the germline V gene are SEHNR and FQNEAQ (reference sequence). CDR3 length: 15 residues. CDR3 residues: CASRPYSGFKETQYF. The CDR3 DNA follows: TGTGCCAGCAGACCCTATTCGGGTTTTAAAGAGACCCAGTACTTC.

This chain connects TRBV5-1 to TRBJ1-1; D is perhaps TRBD1 (5 bases). This CDR3 is 15 amino acids long. V dropped 6 bases and J dropped 0 bases, with 15 bases sitting between them. The germline V gene encodes CDR1 SGHRS and CDR2 YFSETQ. Here the CDR3 reads CASKVQGFMNTEAFF. In nucleotides, the CDR3 is TGCGCCAGCAAGGTGCAGGGATTTATGAACACTGAAGCTTTCTTT. The complete variable domain, with remaining parts taken from reference TRBV5-1 and TRBJ1-1, reads KAGVTQTPRYLIKTRGQQVTLSCSPISGHRSVSWYQQTPGQGLQFLFEYFSETQRNKGNFPGRFSGRQFSNSRSEMNVSTLELGDSALYLCASKVQGFMNTEAFFGQGTRLTVV.

This clonotype has only one observation. The V and J genes are TRBV5-5 and TRBJ1-1, with D possibly TRBD1 on 5 matching bases. The CDR3 covers 13 residues. Germline values: CDR1 SGHKS, CDR2 YYEKEE (reference sequence). Trimming shortened V by 3 bases and J by 6 bases, and 12 bases separated the two germline ends. The CDR3 sequence: CASSSRQSPEAFF. The CDR3 region has the DNA TGTGCCAGCAGCTCCCGACAGTCCCCTGAAGCTTTCTTT.

In this sample, this clonotype turned up a few times. CDR3 bases: TGTGCCAGCAGCAAGGGACTAGCGGGTGCATTCGATACGCAGTATTTT. Amino acid sequence: CASSKGLAGAFDTQYF. The chain employs TRBV7-7 and TRBJ2-3; 12 nucleotides line up with TRBD2. The CDR3 runs to 16 residues. Looked up from germline, CDR1 is SSHAT and CDR2 is FNYEAQ (reference sequence). With V trimmed by 5 bases and J by 6 bases, 9 bases remained unmatched. The variable domain in full, completed from reference TRBV7-7 and TRBJ2-3, reads GAGVSQSPRYKVTKRGQDVTLRCDPISSHATLYWYQQALGQGPEFLTYFNYEAQPDKSGLPSDRFSAERPEGSISTLTIQRTEQRDSAMYRCASSKGLAGAFDTQYFGPGTRLTVL.

The chain recombines TRBV7-9 with TRBJ2-1, with 10 bases matching TRBD2. Unmatched junction bases numbered 8, after V lost 3 bases and J lost 9 bases. CDR1 and CDR2 from the germline V gene are SEHNR and FQNEAQ (reference sequence). This CDR3 region has 15 residues. The CDR3, as DNA: TGTGCCAGCAGCTTTGGCCTAGCGGGAGCGGTTGAGCAGTTCTTC. Encoded protein: CASSFGLAGAVEQFF.

This chain uses TRBV19 with TRBJ2-3; 8 bases match TRBD1. V lost 4 bases, J lost 4 bases, and 4 bases stayed unmatched. The length of the CDR3 is 14 residues. CDR1 and CDR2 (germline): LNHDA, SQIVND (reference sequence). The CDR3 DNA follows: TGTGCCAGTAGTACCTCAGGGGGCCCAGATACGCAGTATTTT. Translated, it gives CASSTSGGPDTQYF.